Below are 13 T cell receptor beta chains sequenced from a single sample in a study of cytomegalovirus exposure and HLA in healthy donors. The PCR used 60 Vbeta and 13 Jbeta primers. Here immunoSEQ multiplex PCR was the method, and the copy in TCRdb shows in-frame clones only, minus some. The sample holds about 90,000 clones, approximately 78% seen once. The sequenced sample was PBMCs. These receptors all come from a woman in her thirties or forties in good health and CMV-seropositive.

This chain joins TRBV7-8 and TRBJ2-2, with 11 bases identical to TRBD2. The ends lost 5 bases at V and 2 bases at J; junction bases unmatched: 4. Looked up from germline, CDR1 is SGHVS and CDR2 is FQNEAQ. The CDR3 is made up of 16 amino acids. The CDR3 loop is CASSLRLAGNTGELFF. For the CDR3, the DNA is TGTGCCAGCAGCCTCCGACTAGCGGGAAACACCGGGGAGCTGTTTTTT.

Concerning this clone: The same CDR3 arises from other DNA sequences in this sample as well. The chain couples TRBV20-1 to TRBJ2-3; D is unclear. The CDR3 runs to 11 residues. The ends were cut back, 6 bases at V and 0 bases at J, with 4 bases in the middle. CDR1 is DFQATT, CDR2 SNEGSKA, per germline (reference sequence). This CDR3 reads CSARSTDTQYF. The CDR3 DNA sequence: TGCAGTGCCCGGAGCACAGATACGCAGTATTTT.

This clone appeared a single time. The chain joins TRBV7-9 to TRBJ2-5; no clear D gene. The end of the DNA aligns better with TRBJ2-7, so the J call may be wrong. CDR3 length: 13 amino acids. The germline V gene encodes CDR1 SEHNR and CDR2 FQNEAQ (reference sequence). The CDR3 protein is CASSLGRWGEQYF. The CDR3 DNA reads TGTGCCAGCAGCTTAGGTCGGTGGGGCGAGCAGTACTTC.

This chain connects TRBV10-3 to TRBJ1-3; 7 nucleotides line up with TRBD1. The V gene end was trimmed by 6 bases and the J gene end by 5 bases; junction bases not matched to a gene: 13. CDR3 size: 16 residues. The germline gives CDR1 ENHRY, CDR2 SYGVKD. The CDR3 reads CAIREMGQLLRNTIYF. CDR3 in DNA: TGTGCCATCAGAGAGATGGGACAGCTCCTTAGAAACACCATATATTTT.

The chain recombines TRBV30 with TRBJ2-3, with TRBD1 matching over 7 bases. The CDR3 loop spans 13 amino acids. V was clipped by 3 bases and J by 5 bases; unmatched bases: 5. Germline CDR1 reads GTSNPN; CDR2 reads SVGIG (reference sequence). The CDR3, as DNA: TGTGCCTGGAGGTTACAGGGGCAAGATACGCAGTATTTT. Its translation: CAWRLQGQDTQYF. Looking up the rest from reference TRBV30 and TRBJ2-3 gives the full variable domain: SQTIHQWPATLVQPVGSPLSLECTVEGTSNPNLYWYRQAAGRGLQLLFYSVGIGQISSEVPQNLSASRPQDRQFILSSKKLLLSDSGFYLCAWRLQGQDTQYFGPGTRLTVL.

V gene TRBV7-9 combines with J gene TRBJ2-5, with 8 positions matching TRBD2. Germline assignment: CDR1 SEHNR and CDR2 FQNEAQ (reference sequence). V was pared by 5 bases and J by 4 bases, with 9 bases of the junction left unmatched. The CDR3 contains 15 residues. CDR3 in amino acids: CASSPQAGVGETQYF. Written as DNA, the CDR3 is TGTGCCAGCAGCCCACAAGCGGGAGTGGGAGAGACCCAGTACTTC.

V gene TRBV4-2 combines with J gene TRBJ2-2, with 8 bases fitting TRBD1. Germline CDR1 is LGHNA and CDR2 is YNFKEQ. The CDR3 contains 16 residues. V lost 4 bases and J lost 2; bases outside the gene matches: 6. This CDR3 reads CASSRAGTGNTGELFF. CDR3 DNA: TGTGCCAGCAGCCGAGCCGGGACAGGAAACACCGGGGAGCTGTTTTTT.

The rearrangement joins TRBV9 to TRBJ2-1; 8 bases match TRBD2. Germline V gives CDR1 SGDLS, CDR2 YYNGEE. This CDR3 contains 16 residues. V trimming: 3 bases; J trimming: 7 bases; junction bases outside the gene matches: 12. The CDR3 DNA reads as TGTGCCAGCAGCGGCCCACCGGGACTAGGGCTTAATGAGCAGTTCTTC. Protein product: CASSGPPGLGLNEQFF.

The genes are TRBV15 and TRBJ2-7; TRBD2 agrees at 9 bases. Trimming at V came to 1 base and at J to 1 base, leaving 5 bases not matched to a gene. This CDR3 is built from 16 residues. Germline V gene sequence: CDR1 LNHNV, CDR2 YYDKDF (reference sequence). The CDR3: CATSRGGGRVSYEQYF. The CDR3 DNA sequence: TGTGCCACCAGCAGAGGAGGCGGGAGGGTTTCCTACGAGCAGTACTTC.

This clone was picked up one time. The chain combines TRBV11-2 with TRBJ2-7; 8 nucleotides align to TRBD2. The CDR3 has 12 residues. Germline V lookup: CDR1 SGHAT, CDR2 FQNNGV. V was pared by 4 bases and J by 6 bases, with 2 bases of the junction left unmatched. DNA of the CDR3: TGTGCCAGCAGCTCTAGCGGGCCCGAGCAGTACTTC. It translates to CASSSSGPEQYF.

J is TRBJ2-7 and V is TRBV27, with 8 nucleotides matching TRBD2. The V gene's germline CDR1 is MNHEY and CDR2 SMNVEV (reference sequence). The CDR3 is 14 residues long. V shed 8 bases, J shed 2 bases, and the junction held 8 bases outside the gene matches. The CDR3 here is CASSNGGGTYEQYF. CDR3 DNA: TGTGCCAGCTCCAACGGGGGGGGTACCTACGAGCAGTACTTC.

The chain joins TRBV10-3 to TRBJ1-1, with D possibly being TRBD1 (5 bases). From germline, CDR1 is ENHRY and CDR2 SYGVKD. The CDR3 consists of 13 residues. The V end was cut by 2 bases, the J end by 6 bases, with 10 bases between. The CDR3 protein is CAISEGGVPEAFF. The CDR3 DNA is TGTGCCATCAGTGAGGGGGGGGTCCCTGAAGCTTTCTTT.

The V and J genes are TRBV27 and TRBJ1-5, with 10 positions matching TRBD1. Unmatched junction bases numbered 9, after V lost 10 bases and J lost 0 bases. CDR3 length: 16 amino acids. Germline assignment: CDR1 MNHEY and CDR2 SMNVEV (reference sequence). The CDR3 DNA sequence: TGTGCCACCCAGAAGACAGGGGGCTATAGCAATCAGCCCCAGCATTTT. Translated, it gives CATQKTGGYSNQPQHF.